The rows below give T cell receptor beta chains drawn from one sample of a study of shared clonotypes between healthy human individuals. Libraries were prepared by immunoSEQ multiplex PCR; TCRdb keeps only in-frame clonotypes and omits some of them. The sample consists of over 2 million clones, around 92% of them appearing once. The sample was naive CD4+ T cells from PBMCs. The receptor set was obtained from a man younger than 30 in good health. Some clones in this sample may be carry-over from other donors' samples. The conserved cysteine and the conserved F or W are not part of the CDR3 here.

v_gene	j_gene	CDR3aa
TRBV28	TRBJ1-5	ASSSNYISNQPQH
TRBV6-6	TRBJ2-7	ASSYPPGLADYEQY
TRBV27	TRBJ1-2	ASSLAYPGGYT
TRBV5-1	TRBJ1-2	ASSLGQGASYGYT
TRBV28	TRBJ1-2	ASSRGTILYGYT
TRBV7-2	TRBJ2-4	ASSQTSGRGNIQY
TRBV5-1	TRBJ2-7	ASSRQLDSSYEQY
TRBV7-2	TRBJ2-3	ASSFNRGDTSTDTQY
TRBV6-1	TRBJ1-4	ASSARTGSEKLF
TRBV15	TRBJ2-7	ATSILAGVEQY
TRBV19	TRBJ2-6	ASSPKMTSGVPSGANVLT
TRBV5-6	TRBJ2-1	ASSLGHVSYNEQF
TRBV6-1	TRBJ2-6	ASRLGQTGANVLT
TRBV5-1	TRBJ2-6	ASSFMGSSGANVLT
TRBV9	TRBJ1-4	ASSVSSSTNEKLF
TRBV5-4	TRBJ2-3	ASSLVGGRVGDTQY
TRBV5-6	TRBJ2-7	ASSLRDYEQY
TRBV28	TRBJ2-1	ASSNEAGSSYNEQF
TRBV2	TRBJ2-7	ASSWYPDRPLSYEQY
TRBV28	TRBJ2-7	ASSPDYSYEQY
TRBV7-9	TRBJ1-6	ASSLGQVASPLH
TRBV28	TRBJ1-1	ASSLRSAAEAF
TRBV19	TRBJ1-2	ASSSGREPWDGYT
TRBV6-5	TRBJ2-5	ASSPTVGETQY
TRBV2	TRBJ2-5	ASNPSGIGETQY
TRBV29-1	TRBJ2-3	SVESLASTDTQY
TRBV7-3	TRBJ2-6	ASSLFGASGANVLT
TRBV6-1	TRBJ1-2	ASSEVGQGGYT
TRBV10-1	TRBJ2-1	ASSESRTGGF
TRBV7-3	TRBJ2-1	ASATLAGSLAEQF
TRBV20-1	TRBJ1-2	SAGSSGGYT
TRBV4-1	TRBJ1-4	ASSQPGGTNEKLF
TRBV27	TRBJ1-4	ASSSDGATNEKLF